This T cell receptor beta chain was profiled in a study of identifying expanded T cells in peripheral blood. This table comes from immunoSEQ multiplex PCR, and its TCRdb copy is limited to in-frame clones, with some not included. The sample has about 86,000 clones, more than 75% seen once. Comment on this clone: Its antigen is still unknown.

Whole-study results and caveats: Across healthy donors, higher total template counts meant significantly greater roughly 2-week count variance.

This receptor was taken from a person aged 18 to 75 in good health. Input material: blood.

CDR3 sequence (DNA): TGTGCCTGGAGAGGGACAGCAAAGGAGGCCCAGCATTTT. Translating it yields CAWRGTAKEAQHF. The chain has TRBV30 and TRBJ1-5, with 7 bases aligning to TRBD1. Germline V lookup: CDR1 GTSNPN, CDR2 SVGIG (reference sequence). The CDR3 sequence is 13 residues long. The V segment lost 3 bases and the J segment 11 bases; nucleotides outside the gene matches: 10.